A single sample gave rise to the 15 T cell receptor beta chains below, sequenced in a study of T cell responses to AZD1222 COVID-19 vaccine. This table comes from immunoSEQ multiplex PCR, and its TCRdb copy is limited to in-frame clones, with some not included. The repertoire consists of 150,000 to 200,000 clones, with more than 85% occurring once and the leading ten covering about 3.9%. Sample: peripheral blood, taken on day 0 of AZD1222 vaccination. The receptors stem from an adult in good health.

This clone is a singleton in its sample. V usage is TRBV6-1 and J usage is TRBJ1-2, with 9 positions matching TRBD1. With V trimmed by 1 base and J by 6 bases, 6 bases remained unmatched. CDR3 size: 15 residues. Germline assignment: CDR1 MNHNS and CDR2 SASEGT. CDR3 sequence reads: CASSEVAGTGNGYTF. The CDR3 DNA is TGTGCCAGCAGTGAAGTGGCAGGGACAGGGAATGGCTACACCTTC.

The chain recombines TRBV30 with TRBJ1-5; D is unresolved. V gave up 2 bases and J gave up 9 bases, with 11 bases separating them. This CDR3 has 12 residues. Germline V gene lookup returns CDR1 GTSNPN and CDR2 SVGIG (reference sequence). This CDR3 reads CAWSPTLGPQHF. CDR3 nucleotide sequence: TGTGCCTGGAGTCCCACTTTGGGGCCCCAGCATTTT.

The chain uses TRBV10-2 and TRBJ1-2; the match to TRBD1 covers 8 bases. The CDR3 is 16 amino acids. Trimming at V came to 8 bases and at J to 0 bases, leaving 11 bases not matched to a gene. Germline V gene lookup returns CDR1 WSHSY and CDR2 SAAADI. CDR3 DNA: TGCGCCAGCTTCGGGACAGGCAAGACTTCTAACTATGGCTACACCTTC. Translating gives CASFGTGKTSNYGYTF.

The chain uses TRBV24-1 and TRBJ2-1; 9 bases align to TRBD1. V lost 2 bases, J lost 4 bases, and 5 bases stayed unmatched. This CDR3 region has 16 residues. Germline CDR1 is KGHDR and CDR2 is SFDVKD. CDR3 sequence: CATSDSGQGRYNEQFF. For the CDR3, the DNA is TGTGCCACCAGTGATTCCGGACAGGGGAGATACAATGAGCAGTTCTTC.

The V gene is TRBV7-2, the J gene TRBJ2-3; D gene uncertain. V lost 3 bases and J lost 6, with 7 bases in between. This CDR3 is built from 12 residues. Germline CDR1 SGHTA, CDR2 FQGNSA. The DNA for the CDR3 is TGTGCCAGCAGCTTTGGGCACGATACGCAGTATTTT. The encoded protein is CASSFGHDTQYF.

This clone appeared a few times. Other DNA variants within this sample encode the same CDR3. This CDR3 is CSARRGYEQYF. CDR3 DNA sequence: TGCAGTGCTAGGAGAGGCTACGAGCAGTACTTC. The rearrangement links TRBV20-1 to TRBJ2-7, with D unresolved. In germline, CDR1 is DFQATT, CDR2 SNEGSKA (reference sequence). V was clipped by 3 bases and J by 3 bases, with 6 bases between them. The CDR3 loop spans 11 amino acids.

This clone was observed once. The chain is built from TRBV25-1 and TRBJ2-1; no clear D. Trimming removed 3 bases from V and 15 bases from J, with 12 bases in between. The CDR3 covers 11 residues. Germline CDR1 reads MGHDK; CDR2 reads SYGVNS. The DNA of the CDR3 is TGTGCCAGCAGTGACGAAATAGGACCGTTCTTC. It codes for CASSDEIGPFF.

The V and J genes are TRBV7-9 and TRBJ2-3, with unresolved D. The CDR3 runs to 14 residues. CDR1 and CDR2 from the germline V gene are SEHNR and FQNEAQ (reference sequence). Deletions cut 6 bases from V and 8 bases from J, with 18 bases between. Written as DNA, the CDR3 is TGTGCCAGCAGTTATTCTCGCGACCCAGGTACGCAGTATTTT. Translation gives CASSYSRDPGTQYF.

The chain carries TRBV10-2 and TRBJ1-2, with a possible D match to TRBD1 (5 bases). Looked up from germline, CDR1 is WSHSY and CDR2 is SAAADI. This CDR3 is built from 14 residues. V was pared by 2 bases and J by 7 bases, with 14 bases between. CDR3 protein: CASSEASGLGGYTF. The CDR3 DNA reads TGCGCCAGCAGTGAGGCGTCAGGGCTCGGTGGCTACACCTTC.

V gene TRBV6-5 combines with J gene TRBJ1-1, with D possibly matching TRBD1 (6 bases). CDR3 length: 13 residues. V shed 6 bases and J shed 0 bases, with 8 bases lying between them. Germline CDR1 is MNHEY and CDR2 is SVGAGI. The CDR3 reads CASRGGLNTEAFF. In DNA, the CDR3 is TGTGCCAGCAGAGGGGGACTGAACACTGAAGCTTTCTTT.

Here the CDR3 DNA reads TGTGCCAGCAGCTTAGGTGGTGGCACTGAAGCTTTCTTT. Encoded protein: CASSLGGGTEAFF. J is TRBJ1-1 and V is TRBV7-9; D is unclear. The germline gives CDR1 SEHNR, CDR2 FQNEAQ (reference sequence). The V gene lost 1 base and the J gene lost 4 bases, with 7 bases spanning the gap. There are 13 residues in the CDR3.

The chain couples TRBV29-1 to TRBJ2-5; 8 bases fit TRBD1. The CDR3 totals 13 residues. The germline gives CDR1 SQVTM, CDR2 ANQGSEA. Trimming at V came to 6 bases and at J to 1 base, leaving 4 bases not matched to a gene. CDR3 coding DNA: TGCAGCGTCGCGGGACAGGTCCAAGAGACCCAGTACTTC. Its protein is CSVAGQVQETQYF. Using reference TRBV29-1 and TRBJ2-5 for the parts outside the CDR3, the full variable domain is SAVISQKPSRDICQRGTSLTIQCQVDSQVTMMFWYRQQPGQSLTLIATANQGSEATYESGFVIDKFPISRPNLTFSTLTVSNMSPEDSSIYLCSVAGQVQETQYFGPGTRLLVL.

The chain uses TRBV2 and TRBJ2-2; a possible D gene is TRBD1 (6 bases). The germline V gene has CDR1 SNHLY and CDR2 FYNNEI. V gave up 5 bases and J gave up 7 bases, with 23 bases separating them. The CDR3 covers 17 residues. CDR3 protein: CASSPLRDTAWNGELFF. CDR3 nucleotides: TGTGCCAGCAGTCCCCTCCGGGACACCGCATGGAACGGGGAGCTGTTTTTT.

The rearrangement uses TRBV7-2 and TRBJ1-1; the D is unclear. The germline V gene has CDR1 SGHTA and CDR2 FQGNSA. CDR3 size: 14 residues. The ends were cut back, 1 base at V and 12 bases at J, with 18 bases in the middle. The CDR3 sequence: CASSLGASSLTTFF. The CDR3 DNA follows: TGTGCCAGCAGCTTAGGGGCCTCCAGCCTAACGACTTTCTTT.

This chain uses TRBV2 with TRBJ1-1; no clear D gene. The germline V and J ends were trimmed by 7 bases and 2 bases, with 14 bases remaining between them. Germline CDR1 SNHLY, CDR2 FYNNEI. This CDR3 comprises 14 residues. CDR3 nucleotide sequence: TGTGCCAGCAATTTCGATGGACCAAACACTGAAGCTTTCTTT. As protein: CASNFDGPNTEAFF.